This is a list of T cell receptor beta chains from one sample in a study of blood T cell repertoires in COVID-19. Using immunoSEQ multiplex PCR, the repertoire was profiled, and TCRdb retains in-frame clones only, with some absent. Of about 15,000 clones in the sample, about 80% are singletons; the top ten hold roughly 30%. The source material was peripheral blood. The receptors here all came from an older man with active or convalescent COVID-19. Both conserved end residues are part of each CDR3. A D gene is named only where the DNA matches it firmly. Where a row states a size, it is once, few, many or the class of an expanded clone; other rows omit it.

TRBD2	TRBV3-1/TRBV3-2	TRBJ2-3	NA	CASSRGLAGVSTEDTQYF	TGTGCCAGCAGCCGTGGACTAGCGGGGGTTTCTACGGAGGATACGCAGTATTTT
TRBD2	TRBV5-4	TRBJ2-3	NA	CASSLRTSGGTDTQYF	TGTGCCAGCAGCTTAAGGACTAGCGGAGGCACAGATACGCAGTATTTT
NA	TRBV24-1	TRBJ2-7	NA	CATSDPGQSYEQYF	TGTGCCACCAGTGACCCCGGACAGTCCTACGAGCAGTACTTC
TRBD1	TRBV27	TRBJ1-6	NA	CASSLGQGAGSPLHF	TGTGCCAGCAGTTTAGGACAGGGGGCTGGTTCACCCCTCCACTTT
NA	TRBV27	TRBJ2-2	large	CASSFRGTTGELFF	TGTGCCAGCAGTTTCCGGGGTACCACCGGGGAGCTGTTTTTT
NA	TRBV14	TRBJ2-1	few	CASSQEGGYPNHEQFF	TGTGCCAGCAGCCAAGAAGGAGGTTACCCGAATCATGAGCAGTTCTTC
TRBD1	TRBV24-1	TRBJ2-5	NA	CATMGQAETQYF	TGTGCCACGATGGGACAGGCAGAGACCCAGTACTTC
TRBD2	TRBV9	TRBJ2-7	NA	CASSPRLAGGHEQYF	TGTGCCAGCAGCCCGAGACTAGCGGGAGGCCACGAGCAGTACTTC
NA	TRBV5-4	TRBJ1-2	NA	CASSLDVGTGIFF	NA
TRBD2	TRBV5-1	TRBJ2-7	once	CASSLAGEGYEQYF	TGCGCCAGCAGCTTGGCCGGGGAGGGGTACGAGCAGTACTTC
TRBD1	TRBV27	TRBJ1-2	NA	CASSLLGQGAGNYGYTF	TGTGCCAGCAGTTTATTGGGACAGGGGGCGGGTAACTATGGCTACACCTTC
TRBD2	TRBV27	TRBJ2-1	NA	CASRLWGGGEQFF	TGTGCCAGCAGATTATGGGGGGGTGGTGAGCAGTTCTTC
NA	TRBV12-3/TRBV12-4	TRBJ2-5	once	CASSLGPQTQYF	TGTGCCAGCAGTTTAGGGCCCCAGACCCAGTACTTC
TRBD1	TRBV20-1	TRBJ2-7	NA	CSASGQGAYEQYF	TGCAGTGCTAGTGGTCAGGGGGCCTACGAGCAGTACTTC
NA	TRBV11-1	TRBJ2-7	NA	CASSLQGTYEQYF	TGTGCCAGCAGCTTACAGGGGACCTACGAGCAGTACTTC
NA	TRBV5-1	TRBJ2-7	NA	CASSLTGGVYEQYF	TGCGCCAGCAGCTTGACAGGGGGGGTTTACGAGCAGTACTTC
TRBD2	TRBV20-1	TRBJ2-3	few	CSASSGGVSSTDTQYF	TGCAGTGCTAGTAGCGGGGGGGTCTCTAGCACAGATACGCAGTATTTT
NA	TRBV7-2	TRBJ1-1	NA	CASSSLRNTEAFF	TGTGCCAGCAGCTCACTAAGGAACACTGAAGCTTTCTTT
TRBD1	TRBV5-1	TRBJ1-2	NA	CASSLVSQTGTGGGYTF	TGCGCCAGCAGCTTGGTTTCCCAGACCGGGACAGGGGGCGGCTACACCTTC
TRBD1	TRBV5-1	TRBJ2-1	NA	CASSLGQGANEQFF	TGCGCCAGCAGCCTGGGGCAGGGGGCAAATGAGCAGTTCTTC
NA	TRBV7-5	TRBJ1-6	NA	CARSFTPTGERDSPLHF	TGTGCCAGAAGCTTCACACCTACAGGGGAGAGGGATTCACCCCTCCACTTT
NA	TRBV6-6	TRBJ1-3	NA	CASSFPAGFSGNTIYF	TGTGCCAGCAGTTTCCCCGCAGGGTTTTCTGGAAACACCATATATTTT
NA	TRBV28	TRBJ2-1	NA	CASGTGYWNEQFF	TGTGCCAGTGGAACAGGGTATTGGAATGAGCAGTTCTTC
NA	TRBV4-1	TRBJ2-7	NA	CASSQADSLSFEQYF	TGCGCCAGCAGCCAAGCCGACAGCCTGAGTTTCGAGCAGTACTTC
TRBD1	TRBV10-3	TRBJ1-3	NA	CAISDGTAGNTIYF	TGTGCCATCAGTGACGGGACAGCTGGAAACACCATATATTTT
TRBD1	TRBV6-5	TRBJ1-6	NA	CASGQGPLSPLHF	TGTGCCAGCGGACAGGGGCCCCTTTCACCCCTCCACTTT
NA	TRBV18	TRBJ1-5	few	CASSPPGPFNQPQHF	TGTGCCAGCTCACCACCGGGCCCGTTCAATCAGCCCCAGCATTTT
TRBD1	TRBV5-6	TRBJ1-1	NA	CASSFRTGPSRAFF	TGTGCCAGCAGCTTTAGGACAGGGCCCAGTCGGGCTTTCTTT
NA	TRBV5-1	TRBJ1-4	NA	CASSLGTGEKLFF	TGCGCCAGCAGCTTGGGAACAGGGGAAAAACTGTTTTTT
TRBD1	TRBV28	TRBJ2-3	NA	CASSYNRDSSTDTQYF	TGTGCCAGCAGCTATAACCGGGACAGTAGCACAGATACGCAGTATTTT
TRBD2	TRBV7-6	TRBJ2-2	NA	CASSLPRGRQPGELFF	TGTGCCAGCAGCTTACCACGCGGGAGACAGCCCGGGGAGCTGTTTTTT
NA	TRBV5-1	TRBJ2-5	NA	CASSFGGTGNDQETQYF	TGCGCCAGCAGCTTTGGGGGGACGGGTAACGACCAAGAGACCCAGTACTTC
NA	TRBV12-3/TRBV12-4	TRBJ2-2	few	CASSYRNTGELFF	TGTGCCAGCAGTTACAGGAACACCGGGGAGCTGTTTTTT
NA	TRBV3-1/TRBV3-2	TRBJ1-1	NA	CASSTTKYGRVTFF	TGTGCCAGCAGTACAACTAAATATGGCAGGGTAACTTTCTTT